This T cell receptor (beta chain) was found in a study of post-analysis software for immune sequencing data. In the study overall: Relapsing-remitting, secondary progressive and progressive-relapsing multiple sclerosis courses were included. Study-level results: Patients carried a few TRBV segments more frequently than controls did, and TRBV5-6, TRBV5-1 and TRBV20-1 were among them. Batch-matched samples strongly co-clustered by F measure. Normalized Chao1 diversity was significantly reduced in patients versus controls.

The germline gives CDR1 LNHNV, CDR2 YYDKDF (reference sequence). The CDR3 runs 14 residues. V was shortened by 3 bases and J by 7 bases, with 15 bases between the two germline ends. The TCR beta cDNA libraries contained unique molecular identifiers. Roughly 0.5 million cDNA molecules were obtained from roughly 0.93 to 9.6 million T cells. TCRdb passed the PCR reads through MiXCR, listing each CDR3 protein once. This repertoire shows approximately 260,000 distinct CDR3 sequences, 36% found once; its top ten account for around 4.8%. Only a few counts were recorded for this clonotype. What it recognizes is unknown.

Sequencing used blood. The chain recombines TRBV15 with TRBJ1-2; possibly TRBD1 for D (5 bases). This sequence originates from a girl between 5 and 17 years old with multiple sclerosis. CDR3 sequence reads: CATSRAEGTIGYTF. CDR3 DNA: TGTGCCACCAGCAGGGCCGAGGGGACTATTGGCTACACCTTC. Drawing the rest from reference TRBV15 and TRBJ1-2, the complete variable domain is DAMVIQNPRYQVTQFGKPVTLSCSQTLNHNVMYWYQQKSSQAPKLLFHYYDKDFNNEADTPDNFQSRRPNTSFCFLDIRSPGLGDTAMYLCATSRAEGTIGYTFGSGTRLTVV.